This T cell receptor beta chain derives from a study of cytomegalovirus exposure and HLA in healthy donors. The PCR contained 60 Vbeta and 13 Jbeta primers. Produced via immunoSEQ multiplex PCR; TCRdb's table is partial and in-frame only. Seen here are over 140,000 clones, approximately 80% observed once, and the top ten hold roughly 1.4%. Samples came from healthy bone marrow donors. The germline V gene encodes CDR1 SGHTA and CDR2 FQGTGA. V dropped 7 bases and J dropped 7; count of bases not matched to a gene: 8. There are 15 residues in the CDR3. What was sequenced was PBMCs. This TCR came from a man younger than 40 in good health and CMV-seropositive. This chain joins TRBV7-3 and TRBJ2-1; the match to TRBD2 covers 12 bases. The CDR3 loop is CASNPSGGASNEQFF. The CDR3, as DNA: TGTGCCAGCAACCCTAGCGGGGGGGCGTCAAATGAGCAGTTCTTC.